This passage covers 9 T cell receptor beta chains from one sample sequenced in a study of vaccination and CD4 T cells after COVID-19 (dated by TCRdb to the early 2020s). Library creation used PCR. This sample was sequenced with an Illumina iSeq 100. The public reads were reanalyzed by TCRdb: fastp trimming at Q25, MiXCR alignment, in-frame beta chains only. Every CDR3 protein is listed once, alongside the most common genes and DNA of its rows. The sample table shows 30,000 or so distinct CDR3 sequences, and roughly 50% are seen once. The ten largest clonotypes hold more than 5% of the sample. In light of the paper, this sample's time point label describes: late sampling 161 to 241 days after vaccination in a few convalescent patients. The sample was CD4+ T cells from blood, taken about 7 months after SARS-CoV-2 vaccination. All receptors derive from a human donor who had recovered from COVID-19.

The DNA for the CDR3 is TGTGCCAGCAGTCGCCCTGGGGTCAATGAGCAGTTCTTC. Protein: CASSRPGVNEQFF. J is TRBJ2-1 and V is TRBV27; D unresolved. The V end was cut by 5 bases, the J end by 6 bases, with 11 bases between. Germline CDR1 and CDR2: MNHEY and SMNVEV (reference sequence). The CDR3 runs to 13 residues.

The rearrangement links TRBV15 to TRBJ2-5; D not certain. Germline V gives CDR1 LNHNV, CDR2 YYDKDF (reference sequence). Trimming cost V 0 bases and J 2 bases, with 4 bases left between them. CDR3 length equals 13 residues. CDR3 region: CATSRDGQETQYF. In DNA, the CDR3 is TGTGCCACCAGCAGAGACGGGCAAGAGACCCAGTACTTC.

CDR3 region: CASGSGTSGAYEQYF. The CDR3 nucleotides are TGTGCCAGCGGATCCGGGACTAGCGGCGCCTACGAGCAGTACTTC. The chain uses TRBV6-2 or TRBV6-3 and TRBJ2-7, with 11 bases aligning to TRBD2. This CDR3 is built from 15 residues. Trimming at V came to 8 bases and at J to 2 bases, leaving 8 bases not matched to a gene. Per the germline V gene, CDR1 is MNHEY and CDR2 is SVGEGT.

V and J are TRBV5-1 and TRBJ1-2; D is undetermined. CDR1 SGHRS and CDR2 YFSETQ come from the germline V gene. V lost 0 bases and J lost 0, with 6 bases in between. The CDR3 has 14 amino acids. CDR3 sequence reads: CASSLAGSNYGYTF. The CDR3 nucleotides are TGCGCCAGCAGCTTGGCCGGGTCTAACTATGGCTACACCTTC.

This clonotype was counted a few times. The chain employs TRBV20-1 and TRBJ2-7, with unresolved D. There are 14 residues in the CDR3. Trimming shortened V by 6 bases and J by 2 bases, and 17 bases separated the two germline ends. Germline CDR1 DFQATT, CDR2 SNEGSKA (reference sequence). CDR3 sequence reads: CSAPWGYPTYEQYF. The DNA for the CDR3 is TGCAGTGCCCCTTGGGGATATCCAACCTACGAGCAGTACTTC.

V gene TRBV18 combines with J gene TRBJ2-3; D unresolved. Germline values: CDR1 KGHSH, CDR2 LQKENI. The CDR3 extends over 13 amino acids. V lost 2 bases and J lost 0, with 3 bases in between. The CDR3: CASSPNSTDTQYF. In DNA, the CDR3 is TGTGCCAGCTCACCAAACAGCACAGATACGCAGTATTTT. The full variable domain, in which reference TRBV18 and TRBJ2-3 provide the parts outside the CDR3, is NAGVMQNPRHLVRRRGQEARLRCSPMKGHSHVYWYRQLPEEGLKFMVYLQKENIIDESGMPKERFSAEFPKEGPSILRIQQVVRGDSAAYFCASSPNSTDTQYFGPGTRLTVL.

This clonotype is labeled medium-sized (0.01 to 0.1%). The chain has TRBV20-1 and TRBJ1-5; 8 bases map to TRBD1. This CDR3 region has 15 residues. Germline V CDR1 and CDR2: DFQATT, SNEGSKA (reference sequence). The J segment lost 6 bases and the V segment lost 2 bases, leaving 9 bases of the junction unmatched. The CDR3 spells CSARLPAGGLQPQHF. The CDR3 DNA reads TGCAGTGCTAGACTTCCGGCAGGGGGCCTTCAGCCCCAGCATTTT.

J is TRBJ1-2 and V is TRBV15, with D hard to call. Germline lookup yields CDR1 LNHNV and CDR2 YYDKDF (reference sequence). The germline V and J ends were trimmed by 4 bases and 7 bases, with 10 bases remaining between them. CDR3 length equals 12 residues. CDR3 sequence reads: CATSTRTGGYTF. The CDR3 nucleotides are TGTGCCACCAGCACCCGTACGGGTGGCTACACCTTC.

This clonotype was observed a few times. The chain is built from TRBV28 and TRBJ2-5; D is uncertain. Looked up from germline, CDR1 is MDHEN and CDR2 is SYDVKM. This CDR3 is 11 amino acids long. V was trimmed by 7 bases and J by 5 bases, leaving 8 bases between them. For the CDR3, the DNA is TGTGCCAGCATGGGGTCGGAGACCCAGTACTTC. Encoded protein: CASMGSETQYF.